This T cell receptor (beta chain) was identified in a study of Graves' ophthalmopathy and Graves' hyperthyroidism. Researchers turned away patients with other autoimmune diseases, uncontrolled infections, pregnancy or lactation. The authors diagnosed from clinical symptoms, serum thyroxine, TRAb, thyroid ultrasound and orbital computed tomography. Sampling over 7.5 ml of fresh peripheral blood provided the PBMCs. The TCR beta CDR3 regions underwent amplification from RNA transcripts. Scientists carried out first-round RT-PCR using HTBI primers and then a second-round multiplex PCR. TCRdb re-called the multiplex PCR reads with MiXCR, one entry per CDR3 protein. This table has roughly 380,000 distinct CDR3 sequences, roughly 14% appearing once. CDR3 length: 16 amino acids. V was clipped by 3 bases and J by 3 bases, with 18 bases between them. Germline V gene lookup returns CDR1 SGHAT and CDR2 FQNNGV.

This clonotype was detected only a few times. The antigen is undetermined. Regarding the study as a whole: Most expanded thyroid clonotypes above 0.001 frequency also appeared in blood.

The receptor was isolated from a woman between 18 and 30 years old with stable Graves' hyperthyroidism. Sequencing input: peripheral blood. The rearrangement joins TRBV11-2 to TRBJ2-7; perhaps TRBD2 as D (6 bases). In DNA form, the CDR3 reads TGTGCCAGCAGCTTGGTCGGTAGGAGGGGCGACTACGAGCAGTACTTC. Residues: CASSLVGRRGDYEQYF.